This paragraph covers one T cell receptor (beta chain) sequence. The antigen is not known. These data originate in a study of beta chain features in type 1 diabetes. Stem cell-like memory, regulatory, central memory and naive CD4+ cells were sorted via CD45RO/CCR7/CD25/CD127/CD95/CD27. Unmatched junction bases numbered 8, after V lost 0 bases and J lost 2 bases. CDR3 length: 17 residues. Looked up from germline, CDR1 is SGHNT and CDR2 is YYREEE (reference sequence). Study-wide results and limits: Researchers reported that naive, central memory and Treg TCRB repertoires appeared more similar in patients than in healthy donors. It was possible that PCR favored shorter templates, equally so in patients and controls. cDNA-based sequencing might over-represent cells highly expressing TCR. Moderately but significantly shorter TCRB CDR3s were found in Type 1 diabetes patients in all four CD4+ subsets.

Expressed TCRB transcripts were sequenced, since all the RNA that had been isolated was reverse transcribed. Sequencing used immunoSEQ multiplex PCR; TCRdb keeps in-frame clones, though not all of them. The sample yields 55,000 to 80,000 clones, roughly 49% seen once. V is TRBV5-4 and J is TRBJ2-4, with TRBD1 identical over 7 bases. The sample consisted of central memory CD4+ T cells from blood. This clonotype was sampled from a man younger than 40 with type 1 diabetes. The CDR3 DNA is TGTGCCAGCAGCTTGGGCACAGGGGCGAGGACCAAAAACATTCAGTACTTC. This sequence encodes CASSLGTGARTKNIQYF.